The 16 T cell receptor beta chains presented below share a single source sample, sequenced in a study of Tregs in tolerant kidney transplant recipients. The data were produced by immunoSEQ multiplex PCR, yet TCRdb's version contains in-frame clones alone and is incomplete. This repertoire shows 240,000 or so clones, more than 65% found once; its top ten account for around 0.68%. The sequenced sample was CD4+ T cells from blood. These receptors originate from a human donor in good health.

This clone was observed a few times. The chain is built from TRBV6-5 and TRBJ2-7; tentatively, D is TRBD1 (6 bases). Looked up from germline, CDR1 is MNHEY and CDR2 is SVGAGI. Trimming removed 4 bases at V and 3 bases at J, with 13 bases between. CDR3 length: 14 residues. The CDR3 DNA is TGTGCCAGCAGTTCGGACAGAACCTACTACGAGCAGTACTTC. It specifies CASSSDRTYYEQYF.

The chain carries TRBV7-9 and TRBJ1-5, with D possibly TRBD1 on 5 matching bases. The V end was cut by 3 bases, the J end by 0 bases, with 12 bases between. Germline-derived CDR1 and CDR2 are SEHNR and FQNEAQ (reference sequence). This CDR3 has 16 amino acids. The CDR3 sequence is CASSFARGNSNQPQHF. As DNA, the CDR3 is TGTGCCAGCAGCTTCGCTCGGGGCAATAGCAATCAGCCCCAGCATTTT. The full variable domain, with the rest looked up from reference TRBV7-9 and TRBJ1-5, is DTGVSQNPRHKITKRGQNVTFRCDPISEHNRLYWYRQTLGQGPEFLTYFQNEAQLEKSRLLSDRFSAERPKGSFSTLEIQRTEQGDSAMYLCASSFARGNSNQPQHFGDGTRLSIL.

This clone was seen a few times. V gene TRBV28 combines with J gene TRBJ2-7, with D uncertain. Germline-derived CDR1 and CDR2 are MDHEN and SYDVKM. The V and J ends lost 3 bases and 6 bases respectively, with 9 bases between them. CDR3 length equals 12 residues. The CDR3 here is CASSLNSREQYF. The CDR3, as DNA: TGTGCCAGCAGTTTGAACAGTCGCGAGCAGTACTTC. The variable domain in full, with the rest retrieved from reference TRBV28 and TRBJ2-7, is DVKVTQSSRYLVKRTGEKVFLECVQDMDHENMFWYRQDPGLGLRLIYFSYDVKMKEKGDIPEGYSVSREKKERFSLILESASTNQTSMYLCASSLNSREQYFGPGTRLTVT.

This clone has a handful of counts. This chain links TRBV29-1 with TRBJ2-3, with a possible D match to TRBD2 (6 bases). With 4 bases removed from V and 2 bases from J, the gap between germline ends came to 10 bases. CDR1 is SQVTM and CDR2 is ANQGSEA in the germline V gene. CDR3 size: 13 residues. As DNA, the CDR3 is TGCAGCGTTGTGGGGGGTCTCACAGATACGCAGTATTTT. It codes for CSVVGGLTDTQYF.

CDR3 DNA: TGTGCCTGGGGGGGACAGCTCTACTACGAGCAGTACTTC. This gives the protein CAWGGQLYYEQYF. This chain uses TRBV30 with TRBJ2-7, with 7 bases identical to TRBD1. The CDR3 is 13 amino acids. V lost 5 bases to trimming and J lost 3 bases; unmatched junction nucleotides: 7. Germline V gene data show CDR1 as GTSNPN and CDR2 as SVGIG (reference sequence).

The CDR3 nucleotides read TGTGCCAGCAGCTTGCTCCAGCGGGAGGAGTCAAATGAGCAGTTCTTC. As protein: CASSLLQREESNEQFF. The chain joins TRBV5-8 to TRBJ2-1, with 9 bases that match TRBD2. The CDR3 extends over 16 amino acids. CDR1 is SGHTS and CDR2 is YDEGEE in the germline V gene. J lost 7 bases, V lost 1 base, and 9 bases had no gene match.

This chain uses TRBV5-1 with TRBJ2-1; 12 bases match TRBD2. Trimming removed 4 bases from V and 7 bases from J; junction bases left unmatched: 12. The CDR3 extends over 17 amino acids. CDR1 is SGHRS, CDR2 YFSETQ, per germline. The chain's CDR3 is CASSPSSGGAYLNEQFF. Here the CDR3 DNA reads TGCGCCAGCAGCCCCTCTAGCGGGGGGGCATATCTTAATGAGCAGTTCTTC.

The chain recombines TRBV5-1 with TRBJ1-1; TRBD1 agrees at 7 bases. This CDR3 spans 15 amino acids. V gave up 3 bases and J gave up 0 bases; unmatched junction bases: 5. From germline, CDR1 is SGHRS and CDR2 YFSETQ. The CDR3 bases are TGCGCCAGCAGCTCCGCCCAGGGGGTGAACACTGAAGCTTTCTTT. Its translation is CASSSAQGVNTEAFF.

In its sample, this clone was seen once. The rearrangement joins TRBV6-6 to TRBJ2-5; 14 positions agree with TRBD2. The CDR3 runs to 16 residues. CDR1 is MNHNY, CDR2 SVGAGI, per germline (reference sequence). The ends lost 6 bases at V and 6 bases at J; junction bases unmatched: 9. CDR3 residues: CASSSGLAGGHKTQYF. The CDR3 region has the DNA TGTGCCAGCAGCTCCGGACTAGCGGGGGGTCATAAGACCCAGTACTTC.

This rearrangement joins TRBV29-1 to TRBJ1-2; 11 positions match TRBD1. V gave up 7 bases and J gave up 6 bases; unmatched junction bases: 7. Germline V lookup: CDR1 SQVTM, CDR2 ANQGSEA. There are 13 residues in the CDR3. The CDR3 here is CSALDRGRDGYTF. The DNA of the CDR3 is TGCAGCGCCTTGGACAGGGGGCGCGATGGCTACACCTTC.

The chain employs TRBV6-1 and TRBJ1-4; 7 bases are shared with TRBD1. The V segment lost 4 bases and the J segment 5 bases; nucleotides outside the gene matches: 13. CDR1 MNHNS and CDR2 SASEGT come from the germline V gene. The CDR3 contains 17 residues. The DNA of the CDR3 is TGTGCCAGCAGTGTGACAGGGTTTTTTCGTAGGAATGAAAAACTGTTTTTT. Translating it yields CASSVTGFFRRNEKLFF.

The rearrangement links TRBV7-9 to TRBJ1-1, with D possibly matching TRBD1 (5 bases). CDR3 length equals 12 residues. Trimming removed 5 bases at V and 7 bases at J, with 11 bases between. Germline V gene data show CDR1 as SEHNR and CDR2 as FQNEAQ (reference sequence). The CDR3 nucleotides are TGTGCCAGCAGCCAGGGCACGGTTGAAGCTTTCTTT. Its translation: CASSQGTVEAFF. Variable domain in full (rest from reference TRBV7-9 and TRBJ1-1): DTGVSQNPRHKITKRGQNVTFRCDPISEHNRLYWYRQTLGQGPEFLTYFQNEAQLEKSRLLSDRFSAERPKGSFSTLEIQRTEQGDSAMYLCASSQGTVEAFFGQGTRLTVV.

This clone was found a few times. V and J are TRBV7-6 and TRBJ1-1; D not resolved. The germline V gene encodes CDR1 SGHVS and CDR2 FNYEAQ. The CDR3 runs to 13 residues. Between the trimmed V and J ends, which lost 4 bases and 2 bases, there was a span of 8 bases. The CDR3 DNA reads TGTGCCAGCAGCTCTAGGGTTAACACTGAAGCTTTCTTT. Its translation: CASSSRVNTEAFF.

Only a few counts were recorded for this clone. This sequence joins TRBV10-3 and TRBJ2-1; TRBD1 matches 8 bases. Germline loops: CDR1 ENHRY, CDR2 SYGVKD. The junction had 0 bases not matched to a gene; V was cut back by 0 bases and J by 8 bases. The CDR3 is 13 amino acids. CDR3 loop: CAISESTGDEQFF. CDR3 bases: TGTGCCATCAGTGAGTCGACAGGGGATGAGCAGTTCTTC.

This clone occurred a few times. The CDR3 here is CASSEGSILRGAGETQYF. CDR3 nucleotide sequence: TGTGCCAGCAGTGAAGGGAGCATTTTGCGGGGGGCCGGTGAGACCCAGTACTTC. The chain is built from TRBV2 and TRBJ2-5; 8 bases are a match to TRBD2. Germline CDR1 is SNHLY and CDR2 is FYNNEI. This CDR3 comprises 18 residues. With 1 base clipped from V and 5 bases from J, the junction kept 15 bases outside the gene matches.

This chain uses TRBV11-2 with TRBJ1-1, with a weak D call TRBD1 (6 bases). V lost 4 bases, J lost 4 bases, and 19 bases lay in between. Per germline, CDR1 SGHAT and CDR2 FQNNGV. The CDR3 contains 16 residues. The CDR3 DNA sequence: TGTGCCAGCAGCTCCCTACTGGGGGGCAAAGGCACTGAAGCTTTCTTT. The encoded protein is CASSSLLGGKGTEAFF.